The 8 T cell receptor beta chains listed next were all sequenced from one sample in a study of T-cell reconstitution after alpha-beta-depleted transplantation in children. Molecular barcoding with unique molecular identifiers was used for the TCRbeta library. TCRdb re-called the PCR reads through MiXCR, storing one row per CDR3 protein. Of roughly 670,000 distinct CDR3 sequences detected, around 12% appear once; the ten largest clones hold around 0.76%. The starting material was PBMCs, obtained before TCRalphabeta/CD19-depleted stem cell transplant. The receptors come from a girl under 10 years old with congenital amegakaryocytic thrombocytopenia, due to receive a stem cell transplant.

This clonotype has only a few counts. V is TRBV28 and J is TRBJ1-2; no reliable D call. This CDR3 contains 13 residues. The germline CDR1 and CDR2 sequences are MDHEN and SYDVKM. V dropped 6 bases and J dropped 8 bases, with 16 bases sitting between them. The CDR3 here is CASSSINPAGYTF. DNA of the CDR3: TGTGCCAGCAGCTCCATCAACCCGGCGGGCTACACCTTC.

This clonotype was found many times. The chain is built from TRBV5-1 and TRBJ1-5; perhaps TRBD1 as D (5 bases). This CDR3 region has 13 residues. Germline V CDR1 and CDR2: SGHRS, YFSETQ. V lost 2 bases and J 7 bases, leaving 10 bases between the germline ends. The CDR3 loop is CASSLTGAQPQHF. CDR3 bases: TGCGCCAGCAGCTTAACAGGCGCGCAGCCCCAGCATTTT.

This clonotype was seen repeatedly, ten times or more. The rearrangement uses TRBV5-1 and TRBJ2-7, with D possibly being TRBD1 (5 bases). Germline V CDR1 and CDR2: SGHRS, YFSETQ. V was shortened by 0 bases and J by 2 bases, with 9 bases between the two germline ends. The CDR3 is made up of 14 amino acids. CDR3 amino acids: CASSLETGAYEQYF. The CDR3 DNA reads as TGCGCCAGCAGCTTGGAAACAGGTGCCTACGAGCAGTACTTC.

The CDR3 coding sequence is TGTGCCAGCAGCCAAGGAGTAGCGGGATCCGGGGAGCTGTTTTTT. Residues: CASSQGVAGSGELFF. V and J are TRBV4-2 and TRBJ2-2, with 8 bases aligning to TRBD2. V lost 1 base to trimming and J lost 6 bases; unmatched junction nucleotides: 4. This CDR3 has 15 residues. The germline CDR1 and CDR2 sequences are LGHNA and YNFKEQ.

This clonotype has a count of ten or more. V is TRBV5-1 and J is TRBJ2-2; 7 positions agree with TRBD1. The CDR3 has 14 residues. Germline loops: CDR1 SGHRS, CDR2 YFSETQ. Trimming cost V 1 base and J 6 bases; bases outside gene matches: 3. CDR3: CASSLRQGPGELFF. The DNA for the CDR3 is TGCGCCAGCAGCTTGCGACAGGGACCCGGGGAGCTGTTTTTT. Variable domain in full (rest from reference TRBV5-1 and TRBJ2-2): KAGVTQTPRYLIKTRGQQVTLSCSPISGHRSVSWYQQTPGQGLQFLFEYFSETQRNKGNFPGRFSGRQFSNSRSEMNVSTLELGDSALYLCASSLRQGPGELFFGEGSRLTVL.

The chain carries TRBV6-1 and TRBJ2-5; weak D call: TRBD1 (6 bases). Germline V CDR1 and CDR2: MNHNS, SASEGT. Deletions cut 5 bases from V and 7 bases from J, with 23 bases between. The CDR3 consists of 16 residues. CDR3 residues: CASSPQYAGARGTQYF. CDR3 DNA sequence: TGTGCCAGCAGTCCACAATATGCAGGGGCGCGTGGGACCCAGTACTTC.

This clonotype was observed a handful of times. J is TRBJ2-1 and V is TRBV12-3 or TRBV12-4, with no clear D. Trimming shortened V by 3 bases and J by 10 bases, and 19 bases separated the two germline ends. CDR3 length: 15 residues. The CDR3 spells CASSLRQIFQLEQFF. CDR3 coding DNA: TGTGCCAGCAGTTTGCGGCAGATATTCCAATTAGAGCAGTTCTTC.

Comments on this clonotype: A much larger clone lies a single base off, so this may be a read error. This sequence joins TRBV7-6 and TRBJ2-7; 9 bases are shared with TRBD2. Germline V CDR1 and CDR2: SGHVS, FNYEAQ. The CDR3 is made up of 15 amino acids. The CDR3 DNA reads TGTGCCAGCAGCTTACAACTAGCGGGCTCCTACGAGCAGTCCTTC. This sequence encodes CASSLQLAGSYEQSF.